Following are 9 T cell receptor beta chains from one sample sequenced in a study of cytomegalovirus exposure and HLA in healthy donors. PCR primers comprised 60 Vbeta and 13 Jbeta primers. Using immunoSEQ multiplex PCR, the repertoire was profiled, and TCRdb retains in-frame clones only, with some absent. The sample lists roughly 160,000 clones, more than 75% occurring once. Sample: PBMCs. Source of these receptors: a man younger than 35 in good health and CMV-seropositive.

V and J are TRBV2 and TRBJ1-1, with D tentatively TRBD1 (5 bases). This CDR3 is built from 16 residues. Germline V CDR1 and CDR2: SNHLY, FYNNEI. The germline V and J ends were trimmed by 2 bases and 0 bases, with 13 bases remaining between them. Here the CDR3 DNA reads TGTGCCAGCAGTGAAAGCCGGGTGACAGTGAACACTGAAGCTTTCTTT. This gives the protein CASSESRVTVNTEAFF.

V and J are TRBV6-5 and TRBJ1-2; no reliable D call. Looked up from germline, CDR1 is MNHEY and CDR2 is SVGAGI. V was shortened by 2 bases and J by 3 bases, with 10 bases between the two germline ends. The CDR3 sequence is 14 residues long. This CDR3 reads CASSYGRSDYGYTF. CDR3 bases: TGTGCCAGCAGTTACGGCAGGTCAGACTATGGCTACACCTTC.

The chain employs TRBV19 and TRBJ2-7; D is uncertain. The CDR3 covers 13 residues. Trimming stripped 5 bases from V and 3 bases from J, with 11 bases between. Germline-derived CDR1 and CDR2 are LNHDA and SQIVND (reference sequence). The CDR3 DNA sequence: TGTGCCAGTAGTCTCGGTCTCCGCTACGAGCAGTACTTC. It is translated as CASSLGLRYEQYF.

V and J are TRBV5-5 and TRBJ2-7; TRBD1 aligns across 7 bases. The CDR3 is made up of 14 amino acids. The V gene's germline CDR1 is SGHKS and CDR2 YYEKEE (reference sequence). V dropped 2 bases and J dropped 0; count of bases not matched to a gene: 2. CDR3 sequence: CASSFRTGSYEQYF. In nucleotides, the CDR3 is TGTGCCAGCAGCTTTAGGACAGGCTCCTACGAGCAGTACTTC.

This clone was counted a few times. The chain employs TRBV11-3 and TRBJ2-1; possible D gene TRBD1, 6 bases. The CDR3 length is 13 residues. CDR1 and CDR2 from the germline V gene are SGHNT and YENEEA. Deletions cut 3 bases from V and 5 bases from J, with 8 bases between. CDR3: CASSFRDNNEQFF. The CDR3 coding sequence is TGTGCCAGCAGCTTCCGGGACAACAATGAGCAGTTCTTC.

The chain combines TRBV4-1 with TRBJ1-4; no clear D. Germline V gene lookup returns CDR1 MGHRA and CDR2 YSYEKL. The CDR3 length is 16 residues. V dropped 1 base and J dropped 8 bases, with 17 bases sitting between them. The CDR3: CASSQVPAQSWEKLFF. As DNA, the CDR3 is TGCGCCAGCAGCCAAGTCCCAGCACAGTCCTGGGAAAAACTGTTTTTT.

The V gene is TRBV6-4, the J gene TRBJ2-1; unclear D gene. Germline V gene lookup returns CDR1 MRHNA and CDR2 SNTAGT. CDR3 length: 15 residues. V lost 0 bases, J lost 1 base, and 7 bases lay in between. The CDR3 here is CASSDSAGSYNEQFF. CDR3 DNA: TGTGCCAGCAGTGACTCGGCAGGATCCTACAATGAGCAGTTCTTC.

The gene calls are TRBV7-3 and TRBJ2-3, with 9 bases lining up with TRBD2. V gave up 5 bases and J gave up 1 base; unmatched junction bases: 7. Per germline, CDR1 SGHTA and CDR2 FQGTGA. This CDR3 spans 16 amino acids. DNA for the CDR3: TGTGCCAGCAGCCCCATGGCTAGCGGGGGCACAGATACGCAGTATTTT. Its protein product is CASSPMASGGTDTQYF.

Worth noting for this clone: One end of the junction varies from germline; a read error may be responsible. This chain uses TRBV4-3 with TRBJ1-4; no clear D. From germline, CDR1 is LGHNA and CDR2 YSLEER. The CDR3 runs to 13 residues. The CDR3 DNA sequence: TGCGCCAGCAGCCAAGATTTACACCGCGGATATACCTTT. Amino acids: CASSQDLHRGYTF.